These 8 T cell receptor beta chains came from one sample sequenced in a study of blood T cell repertoires in COVID-19. Measured with immunoSEQ multiplex PCR; TCRdb has only the in-frame clones, and not every one. The sample carries around 80,000 clones, 82% recorded once. The sequenced sample was peripheral blood. These receptors originate from a man older than 75 with acute or convalescent COVID-19.

The chain employs TRBV9 and TRBJ1-2; D possibly corresponds to TRBD1 (6 bases). The CDR3 is made up of 20 amino acids. Germline CDR1 and CDR2: SGDLS and YYNGEE. Between the trimmed V and J ends, which lost 1 base and 0 bases, there was a span of 25 bases. The CDR3 DNA is TGTGCCAGCAGCGTACTTTACAGGGACACCCTTGGGACGACTAACTATGGCTACACCTTC. Translated, it gives CASSVLYRDTLGTTNYGYTF.

This clone is deemed medium-sized. The chain has TRBV3-1 (or the pseudogene TRBV3-2) and TRBJ2-5, with 12 positions matching TRBD2. Germline V CDR1 and CDR2: LGHDT, YNNKEL (reference sequence). V shed 1 base, J shed 3 bases, and the junction held 0 bases outside the gene matches. The CDR3 has 15 amino acids. The CDR3 protein is CASSQGLAGEETQYF. CDR3 in DNA: TGTGCCAGCAGCCAAGGACTAGCGGGGGAAGAGACCCAGTACTTC.

J is TRBJ1-1 and V is TRBV3-1 (or the pseudogene TRBV3-2); D unclear. CDR1 and CDR2 (germline): LGHDT, YNNKEL (reference sequence). Trimming left V 1 base short and J 5 bases short, with 14 bases between. CDR3 length: 15 amino acids. The CDR3 DNA reads TGTGCCAGCAGCCAAGCGAGGGTTTTCAATACTGAAGCTTTCTTT. Its protein is CASSQARVFNTEAFF.

The V gene is TRBV16, the J gene TRBJ1-5; 7 bases match TRBD1. CDR3 length equals 15 residues. Germline assignment: CDR1 KGHSY and CDR2 FQNENV. Trimming took 2 bases from V and 7 from J; bases not matched to a gene: 8. The CDR3 DNA is TGTGCCAGCAGCCAAAGGTCAGGGGACAGCCAGCCCCAGCATTTT. This sequence encodes CASSQRSGDSQPQHF.

The genes are TRBV6-1 and TRBJ2-5, with D possibly matching TRBD2 (6 bases). V lost 3 bases, J lost 4 bases, and 15 bases lay in between. CDR3 length equals 15 residues. CDR1 is MNHNS and CDR2 is SASEGT in the germline V gene. CDR3 DNA: TGTGCCAGCAGTGAGGGGACTCCCTCGCCAGAGACCCAGTACTTC. Its translation: CASSEGTPSPETQYF.

The chain combines TRBV11-2 with TRBJ2-5; 11 bases agree with TRBD2. In germline, CDR1 is SGHAT, CDR2 FQNNGV. The length of the CDR3 is 16 residues. After removal of 5 bases from V and 5 bases from J, the junction contained 10 bases not matched to a gene. CDR3 sequence (DNA): TGTGCCAGCAGCCTCCGGAGACTAGCGGGGACGGAGACCCAGTACTTC. This sequence encodes CASSLRRLAGTETQYF.

This chain connects TRBV7-8 to TRBJ1-5, with 9 bases that match TRBD1. This CDR3 comprises 15 residues. From germline, CDR1 is SGHVS and CDR2 FQNEAQ. V trimming: 1 base; J trimming: 6 bases; junction bases outside the gene matches: 4. The CDR3 coding sequence is TGTGCCAGCAGCTTAGAAACAGGGGGCTCTCAGCCCCAGCATTTT. Protein product: CASSLETGGSQPQHF.

This chain connects TRBV18 to TRBJ1-1; D gene unclear. Trimming stripped 2 bases from V and 1 base from J, with 11 bases between. The CDR3 sequence is 15 residues long. Germline loops: CDR1 KGHSH, CDR2 LQKENI. As DNA, the CDR3 is TGTGCCAGCTCACCATTGAACAGCCAGAACACTGAAGCTTTCTTT. This translates into CASSPLNSQNTEAFF. Full variable domain (missing parts from reference TRBV18 and TRBJ1-1): NAGVMQNPRHLVRRRGQEARLRCSPMKGHSHVYWYRQLPEEGLKFMVYLQKENIIDESGMPKERFSAEFPKEGPSILRIQQVVRGDSAAYFCASSPLNSQNTEAFFGQGTRLTVV.